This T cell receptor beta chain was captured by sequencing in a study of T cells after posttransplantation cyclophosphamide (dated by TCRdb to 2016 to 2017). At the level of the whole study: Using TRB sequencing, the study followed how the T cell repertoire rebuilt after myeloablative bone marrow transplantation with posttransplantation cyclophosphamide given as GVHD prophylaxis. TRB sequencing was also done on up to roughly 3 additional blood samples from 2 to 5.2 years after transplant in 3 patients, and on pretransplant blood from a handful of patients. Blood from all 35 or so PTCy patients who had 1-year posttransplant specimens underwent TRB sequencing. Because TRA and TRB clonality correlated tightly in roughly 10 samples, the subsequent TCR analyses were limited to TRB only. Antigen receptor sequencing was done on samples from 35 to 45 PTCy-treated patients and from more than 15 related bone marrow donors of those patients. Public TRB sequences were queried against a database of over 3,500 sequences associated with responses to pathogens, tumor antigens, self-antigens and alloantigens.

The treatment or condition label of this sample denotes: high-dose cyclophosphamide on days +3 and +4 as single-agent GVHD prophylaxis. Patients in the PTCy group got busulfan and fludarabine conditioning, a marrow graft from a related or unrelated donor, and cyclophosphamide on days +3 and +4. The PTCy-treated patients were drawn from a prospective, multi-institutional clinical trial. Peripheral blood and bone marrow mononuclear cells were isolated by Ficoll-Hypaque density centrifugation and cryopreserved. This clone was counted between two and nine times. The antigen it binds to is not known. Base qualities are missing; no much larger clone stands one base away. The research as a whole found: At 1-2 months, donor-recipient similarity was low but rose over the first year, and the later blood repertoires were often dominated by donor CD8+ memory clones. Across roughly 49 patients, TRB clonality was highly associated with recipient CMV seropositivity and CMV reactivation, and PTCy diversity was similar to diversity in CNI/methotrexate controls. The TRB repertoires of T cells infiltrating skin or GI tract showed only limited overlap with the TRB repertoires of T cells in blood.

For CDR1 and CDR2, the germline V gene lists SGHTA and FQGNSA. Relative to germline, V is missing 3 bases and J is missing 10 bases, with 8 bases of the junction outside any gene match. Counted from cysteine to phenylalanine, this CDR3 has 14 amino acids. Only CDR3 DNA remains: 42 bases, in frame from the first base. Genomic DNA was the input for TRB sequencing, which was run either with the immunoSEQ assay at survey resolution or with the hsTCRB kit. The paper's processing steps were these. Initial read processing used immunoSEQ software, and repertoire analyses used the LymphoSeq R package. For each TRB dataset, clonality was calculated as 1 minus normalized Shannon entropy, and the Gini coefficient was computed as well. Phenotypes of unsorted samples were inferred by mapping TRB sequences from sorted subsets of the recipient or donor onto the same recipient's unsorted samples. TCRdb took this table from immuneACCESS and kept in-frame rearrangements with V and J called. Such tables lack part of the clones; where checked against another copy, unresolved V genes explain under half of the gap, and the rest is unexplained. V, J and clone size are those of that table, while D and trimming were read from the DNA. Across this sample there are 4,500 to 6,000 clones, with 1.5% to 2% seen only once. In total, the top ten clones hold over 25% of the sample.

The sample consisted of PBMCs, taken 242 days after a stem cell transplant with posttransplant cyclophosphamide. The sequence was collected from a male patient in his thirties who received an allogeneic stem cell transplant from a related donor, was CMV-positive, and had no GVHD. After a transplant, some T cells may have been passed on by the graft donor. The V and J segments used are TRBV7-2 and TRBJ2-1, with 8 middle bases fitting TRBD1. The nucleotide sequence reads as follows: TGTGCCAGCAGCTTCAACAATGCAGGGGGCGAGCAGTTCTTC. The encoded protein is CASSFNNAGGEQFF.